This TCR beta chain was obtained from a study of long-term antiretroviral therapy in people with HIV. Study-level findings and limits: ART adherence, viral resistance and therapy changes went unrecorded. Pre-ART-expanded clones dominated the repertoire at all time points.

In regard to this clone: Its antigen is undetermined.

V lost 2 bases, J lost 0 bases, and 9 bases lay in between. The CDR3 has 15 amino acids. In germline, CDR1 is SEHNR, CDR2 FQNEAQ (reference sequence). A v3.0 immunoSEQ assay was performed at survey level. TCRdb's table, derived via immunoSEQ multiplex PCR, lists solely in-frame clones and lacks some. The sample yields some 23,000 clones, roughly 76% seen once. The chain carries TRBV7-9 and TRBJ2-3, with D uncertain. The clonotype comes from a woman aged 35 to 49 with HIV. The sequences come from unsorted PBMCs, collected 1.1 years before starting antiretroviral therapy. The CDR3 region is CASSLQSTSTDTQYF. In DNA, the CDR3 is TGTGCCAGCAGCTTACAGTCCACTAGCACAGATACGCAGTATTTT.